Given below is one TCR beta chain in context. This clonotype was counted a few times. What antigen it recognizes has not been identified. No much larger clone is present one base from it, and per-base qualities are unavailable. The germline V gene (reference sequence) yields LNHNV for CDR1 and YYDKDF for CDR2. V drops 3 bases and J drops 4 bases, leaving 14 bases in between. The CDR3 sequence holds 15 residues, the cysteine and phenylalanine included. Just the 45-base CDR3 DNA is kept, in frame starting at base 1. The data were produced on an Illumina NovaSeq 6000. TCRalpha and TCRbeta cDNA libraries were built by 5'RACE with constant-segment primers, adding sample barcodes and unique molecular identifiers. RNA was extracted from every sample with Trizol reagent. The libraries were amplified in two PCR steps, and the second step added a second sample barcode and Illumina TruSeq adapters. Libraries were sequenced on an Illumina NovaSeq with 2 x 150 bp paired-end reads. The published analysis was carried out like this. Demultiplexing of reads and collapsing into UMI-guided consensus sequences were performed with migec v1.2.7. Using mixcr v2.1.11, the UMI consensuses were aligned to TRA and TRB V and J templates and assembled into clonotypes. Clonotypes were classified as expanded or contracted when called significant by both edgeR and NoisET, with noise models trained on biological replicates. For edgeR calls, a false discovery rate-adjusted p below 0.01 and a log2 fold-change threshold of 1 were applied. PCA with hierarchical clustering of max-normalized trajectories of the 1000 most abundant clonotypes was used as exploratory dynamics analysis. The CD4 or CD8 phenotype of responding clones was assigned using the separately sequenced CD4+ and CD8+ repertoires. TCRdb took the public reads, trimmed them with fastp at Q25, ran MiXCR for clone calling and kept in-frame beta chains. Merged by CDR3 protein, the rows form single entries marked with the most common genes and DNA. These V and J calls originate from TCRdb's pipeline instead of the authors' own analysis. The sample has about 360,000 distinct CDR3 sequences on record, roughly 13% of them singletons. The top ten clones comprise around 21% of the sample.

This sample stems from a study of T-cell memory formation after mild COVID-19 (dated by TCRdb to the early 2020s). For the study in its entirety: TCR sequence clusters from the two donors were largely donor specific. T-cell clones expanding and contracting after mild COVID-19 in a couple of donors were tracked by longitudinal TCRalpha and TCRbeta repertoire sequencing. Two young, previously healthy adult volunteers made up the cohort, one male and one female.

The investigation overall reported the following: Balanced CD4/CD8 phenotypes were observed for clones contracting from day 15 to 85, whereas a bias towards CD4+ was observed for a second wave of clones expanding from day 15 to 37. Contracting CD4+ clones appeared mostly in the CM and EM memory subsets, whereas CD8+ clones were enriched in EMRA. Some responding clones were detected in pre-infection memory, suggesting pre-existing cross-reactive memory T cells joined the SARS-CoV-2 response. SARS-CoV-2 specificity was not confirmed for the second-wave clones peaking on day 37. The study included only two mild cases, and larger cohorts that include severe cases with pre-infection samples were judged to be necessary.

Ficoll-Paque density gradient centrifugation was the method used to isolate PBMCs. Rearrangement joined TRBV15 to TRBJ2-3; the D gene cannot be resolved beyond TRBD1 or TRBD2, each matching 5 bases. The sample was PBMCs or a T cell subset sorted from them (not recorded which). The sequence came from a man aged 18 to 35 who had mild COVID-19 (a few samples of this study predate the infection). The sample titles of this study are shuffled in the database, so cell type and time point are left out; the donor was told from shared clones. The encoded CDR3 is CATSSGATGPDTQYF. The DNA reads TGTGCCACCAGCAGCGGGGCCACGGGCCCAGATACGCAGTATTTT.